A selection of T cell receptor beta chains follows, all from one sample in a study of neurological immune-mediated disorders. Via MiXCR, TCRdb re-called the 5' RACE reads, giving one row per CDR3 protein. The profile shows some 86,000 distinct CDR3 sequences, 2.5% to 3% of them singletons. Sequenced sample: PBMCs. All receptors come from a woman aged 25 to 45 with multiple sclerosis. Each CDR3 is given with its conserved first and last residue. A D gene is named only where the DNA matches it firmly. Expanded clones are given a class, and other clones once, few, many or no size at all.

cdr3_nt: TGCAGCGTTTTGAGCGGGACTCCCGCTTTCGAGCAGTACTTC; cdr3_aa: CSVLSGTPAFEQYF; v_call: TRBV29-1; j_call: TRBJ2-7; clone_size: many; d_call: TRBD2
cdr3_nt: TGCAGTGCTAGTGCGGTAGCGGGAGTATACGAGCAGTACTTC; cdr3_aa: CSASAVAGVYEQYF; v_call: TRBV20-1; j_call: TRBJ2-7; clone_size: many; d_call: TRBD2
cdr3_nt: TGTGCCAGCAGCCAAATTTCCCGGGACTGGACCAGGGGCAATCCCTACGAGCAGTACTTC; cdr3_aa: CASSQISRDWTRGNPYEQYF; v_call: TRBV7-9; j_call: TRBJ2-7; clone_size: many; d_call: .
cdr3_nt: TGTGCCAGCAGCTTGCAACTAGCGGGAACAGATACGCAGTATTTT; cdr3_aa: CASSLQLAGTDTQYF; v_call: TRBV5-5; j_call: TRBJ2-3; clone_size: many; d_call: TRBD2
cdr3_nt: TGTGCCAGCAGCAAACAGGCTAGCTCTGGGGCCAACGTCCTGACTTTC; cdr3_aa: CASSKQASSGANVLTF; v_call: TRBV7-6; j_call: TRBJ2-6; clone_size: many; d_call: .
cdr3_nt: TGTGCCAGCAGCTTGTGGACGAGAGAGCCCCAGCATTTT; cdr3_aa: CASSLWTREPQHF; v_call: TRBV5-6; j_call: TRBJ1-5; clone_size: many; d_call: .
cdr3_nt: TGTGCCAGCAGCTTTGCCGACAGGGACTATGGCTACACCTTC; cdr3_aa: CASSFADRDYGYTF; v_call: TRBV5-6; j_call: TRBJ1-2; clone_size: many; d_call: TRBD1
cdr3_nt: TGTGCCAGCAGCTACGGACCTGAGACCCAGTACTTC; cdr3_aa: CASSYGPETQYF; v_call: TRBV7-2; j_call: TRBJ2-5; clone_size: many; d_call: .
cdr3_nt: TGCGCCAGCAGCAGGGGGGACACCGGGGAGCTGTTTTTT; cdr3_aa: CASSRGDTGELFF; v_call: TRBV5-1; j_call: TRBJ2-2; clone_size: few; d_call: .
cdr3_nt: TGCAGCGTTGAAGAGCTCTACAGGGGGATCACAGATACGCAGTATTTT; cdr3_aa: CSVEELYRGITDTQYF; v_call: TRBV29-1; j_call: TRBJ2-3; clone_size: many; d_call: TRBD1
cdr3_nt: TGTGCCAGCAGTTACCTCTACAGGGACGAAAAACTGTTTTTT; cdr3_aa: CASSYLYRDEKLFF; v_call: TRBV6-2/TRBV6-3; j_call: TRBJ1-4; clone_size: many; d_call: .
cdr3_nt: TGCAGCGTTGAGGGGGAGAACACCGGGGAGCTGTTTTTT; cdr3_aa: CSVEGENTGELFF; v_call: TRBV29-1; j_call: TRBJ2-2; clone_size: many; d_call: .
cdr3_nt: TGCGCCAGCAGCCCGGGACTAGCGGGAGGGCCCGGCACCGGGGAGCTGTTTTTT; cdr3_aa: CASSPGLAGGPGTGELFF; v_call: TRBV4-3; j_call: TRBJ2-2; clone_size: many; d_call: TRBD2
cdr3_nt: TGTGCCAGCTCACCTTATAGTACCCTTCTTCGTAAGATTGAGCAGTTCTTC; cdr3_aa: CASSPYSTLLRKIEQFF; v_call: TRBV18; j_call: TRBJ2-1; clone_size: many; d_call: .
cdr3_nt: TGCGCCAGCAGCGAACTAGCGGGAGGATCCTTAAATGAGCAGTTCTTC; cdr3_aa: CASSELAGGSLNEQFF; v_call: TRBV5-1; j_call: TRBJ2-1; clone_size: many; d_call: TRBD2
cdr3_nt: TGTGCCAGCAGCTTGGGGGGAGCTGGCTACACCTTC; cdr3_aa: CASSLGGAGYTF; v_call: TRBV7-9; j_call: TRBJ1-2; clone_size: many; d_call: .
cdr3_nt: TGTGCCAGCAGCTACCTAGAGGCAGGGACCCAGTACTTC; cdr3_aa: CASSYLEAGTQYF; v_call: TRBV7-9; j_call: TRBJ2-5; clone_size: many; d_call: .
cdr3_nt: TGCAGTGCTAGAGCTGGTGGGACTAGCGCCCCGAGCTCCTACGAGCAGTACTTC; cdr3_aa: CSARAGGTSAPSSYEQYF; v_call: TRBV20-1; j_call: TRBJ2-7; clone_size: many; d_call: TRBD2
cdr3_nt: TGCAGTGCTAGCGCCCGGGGCTACACCTTC; cdr3_aa: CSASARGYTF; v_call: TRBV20-1; j_call: TRBJ1-2; clone_size: many; d_call: .
cdr3_nt: TGTGCCAGCAGGGGACTAGCGGGAGCAGTGGATACGCAGTATTTT; cdr3_aa: CASRGLAGAVDTQYF; v_call: TRBV12-3/TRBV12-4; j_call: TRBJ2-3; clone_size: many; d_call: TRBD2
cdr3_nt: TGCGCCAGCAGCTTACAGGGGTCATCATCCAATGAGCAGTTCTTC; cdr3_aa: CASSLQGSSSNEQFF; v_call: TRBV5-1; j_call: TRBJ2-1; clone_size: many; d_call: TRBD1
cdr3_nt: TGTGCCAGCAGTTGGGACAGGGTTTATGGCTACACCTTC; cdr3_aa: CASSWDRVYGYTF; v_call: TRBV6-5; j_call: TRBJ1-2; clone_size: many; d_call: TRBD1
cdr3_nt: TGCAGTGCTAGGGTAGACAGGGAACAAGAGACCCAGTACTTC; cdr3_aa: CSARVDREQETQYF; v_call: TRBV20-1; j_call: TRBJ2-5; clone_size: many; d_call: TRBD1
cdr3_nt: TGCAGTGCTCTTCACAGTGTAGCGAGATCCAGTACCTCCTACAATGAGCAGTTTTTC; cdr3_aa: CSALHSVARSSTSYNEQFF; v_call: TRBV20-1; j_call: TRBJ2-1; clone_size: many; d_call: .
cdr3_nt: TGCAGCGTTGCGGGGGGGATGGCTGAAGCTTTCTTT; cdr3_aa: CSVAGGMAEAFF; v_call: TRBV29-1; j_call: TRBJ1-1; clone_size: many; d_call: .
cdr3_nt: TGCAGTGCTAGAGATCAAGGGACAGGGGAAGTGTACACTGAAGCTTTCTTT; cdr3_aa: CSARDQGTGEVYTEAFF; v_call: TRBV20-1; j_call: TRBJ1-1; clone_size: many; d_call: TRBD1
cdr3_nt: TGTGCCAGCAGCCGCGAAGGGGTTACGCAGTATTTT; cdr3_aa: CASSREGVTQYF; v_call: TRBV7-2; j_call: TRBJ2-3; clone_size: many; d_call: .
cdr3_nt: TGCGCCAGCAGCGGCCAGTTTAATGAAAAACTGTTTTTT; cdr3_aa: CASSGQFNEKLFF; v_call: TRBV5-1; j_call: TRBJ1-4; clone_size: many; d_call: .
cdr3_nt: TGTGCCAGCAGCTGGGTTTCTTCGGAGACCCAGTACTTC; cdr3_aa: CASSWVSSETQYF; v_call: TRBV7-2; j_call: TRBJ2-5; clone_size: many; d_call: .
cdr3_nt: TGCGCCAGCAGCTTGGTCGCTGGAGGGGGGAATGAGCAGTTCTTC; cdr3_aa: CASSLVAGGGNEQFF; v_call: TRBV5-1; j_call: TRBJ2-1; clone_size: many; d_call: .
cdr3_nt: TGTGCCAGCAGCTTAGGAGGTCTTGGTTCACCCCTCCACTTT; cdr3_aa: CASSLGGLGSPLHF; v_call: TRBV7-8; j_call: TRBJ1-6; clone_size: many; d_call: .
cdr3_nt: TGTGCCAGCAGTACTAGGACGCGAGAGACCCAGTACTTC; cdr3_aa: CASSTRTRETQYF; v_call: TRBV6-5; j_call: TRBJ2-5; clone_size: few; d_call: .
cdr3_nt: TGTGCCAGCAGTGTTCGGGGGCAGGAAGATACGCAGTATTTT; cdr3_aa: CASSVRGQEDTQYF; v_call: TRBV6-4; j_call: TRBJ2-3; clone_size: many; d_call: .
cdr3_nt: TGTGCCAGCACCCGACCCCAGAACCTAGCGGGAGCGGAGCAGTTCTTC; cdr3_aa: CASTRPQNLAGAEQFF; v_call: TRBV12-3/TRBV12-4; j_call: TRBJ2-1; clone_size: many; d_call: TRBD2
cdr3_nt: TGTGCCAGCAGTCTCCTTCCACGCACTCCCGGAAACACCATATATTTT; cdr3_aa: CASSLLPRTPGNTIYF; v_call: TRBV12-3/TRBV12-4; j_call: TRBJ1-3; clone_size: many; d_call: .
cdr3_nt: TGTGCCAGCAGCAGACTAGCGGGAGTCTCTGAGCAGTTCTTC; cdr3_aa: CASSRLAGVSEQFF; v_call: TRBV12-3/TRBV12-4; j_call: TRBJ2-1; clone_size: many; d_call: TRBD2
cdr3_nt: TGTGCCAGTAAAAACCAGGGTGGCGGGAATCAGCCCCAGCATTTT; cdr3_aa: CASKNQGGGNQPQHF; v_call: TRBV19; j_call: TRBJ1-5; clone_size: many; d_call: .
cdr3_nt: TGTGCCAGCGCGAGACAGGGTAATTCACCCCTCCACTTT; cdr3_aa: CASARQGNSPLHF; v_call: TRBV9; j_call: TRBJ1-6; clone_size: many; d_call: TRBD1
cdr3_nt: TGTGCCAGCTCCCAGCGACTCCTGAGACTAGCGGGAGGTAGCGCAGATACGCAGTATTTT; cdr3_aa: CASSQRLLRLAGGSADTQYF; v_call: TRBV6-5; j_call: TRBJ2-3; clone_size: many; d_call: TRBD2
cdr3_nt: TGTGCCAGCAGTTACTCGAGGGCTAGCGGGGCCTACGAGCAGTACTTC; cdr3_aa: CASSYSRASGAYEQYF; v_call: TRBV6-2/TRBV6-3; j_call: TRBJ2-7; clone_size: .; d_call: TRBD2
cdr3_nt: TGTGCCAGCAGTTTGATGGAGGGGAGCCTAAATGAGCAGTTCTTC; cdr3_aa: CASSLMEGSLNEQFF; v_call: TRBV12-3/TRBV12-4; j_call: TRBJ2-1; clone_size: many; d_call: .
cdr3_nt: TGTGCCAGCAGCGTAGGCCCCGGGGCCCACGAGCAGTACTTC; cdr3_aa: CASSVGPGAHEQYF; v_call: TRBV9; j_call: TRBJ2-7; clone_size: few; d_call: .
cdr3_nt: TGTGCCAGCAGCCAAGAAACAGGGTATAACTATGGCTACACCTTC; cdr3_aa: CASSQETGYNYGYTF; v_call: TRBV14; j_call: TRBJ1-2; clone_size: .; d_call: .
cdr3_nt: TGTGCCAGCTCGGCGACTAGCGCTAGCTCCTACAATGAGCAGTTCTTC; cdr3_aa: CASSATSASSYNEQFF; v_call: TRBV18; j_call: TRBJ2-1; clone_size: many; d_call: TRBD2
cdr3_nt: TGCGCCAGCAGCCAGCAACAGGCAGCCTCCTACGAGCAGTACTTC; cdr3_aa: CASSQQQAASYEQYF; v_call: TRBV4-3; j_call: TRBJ2-7; clone_size: many; d_call: .
cdr3_nt: TGTGCTAGCAGCTCGGGACCGAACACTGAAGCTTTCTTT; cdr3_aa: CASSSGPNTEAFF; v_call: TRBV7-7; j_call: TRBJ1-1; clone_size: many; d_call: .
cdr3_nt: TGTGCCAGCAGCCCCACCCTGGCCAGGGGATCCTACGAGCAGTACTTC; cdr3_aa: CASSPTLARGSYEQYF; v_call: TRBV7-9; j_call: TRBJ2-7; clone_size: many; d_call: .
cdr3_nt: TGCAGTGCCTTGGGGGCGGGAGGCCGCAATGAGCAGTTCTTC; cdr3_aa: CSALGAGGRNEQFF; v_call: TRBV20-1; j_call: TRBJ2-1; clone_size: many; d_call: TRBD2
cdr3_nt: TGCGCCAGCAGCTTGTCCTTGGGAGACCAAGAGACCCAGTACTTC; cdr3_aa: CASSLSLGDQETQYF; v_call: TRBV5-1; j_call: TRBJ2-5; clone_size: many; d_call: .
cdr3_nt: TGTGCCAGCAGCCCCACCGGACAGGGGAGAAACGAGCAGTACTTC; cdr3_aa: CASSPTGQGRNEQYF; v_call: TRBV6-5; j_call: TRBJ2-7; clone_size: many; d_call: TRBD1
cdr3_nt: TGTGCCAGCAGCCGAAGGGGACAGACACCCTCCGGGGAGCTGTTTTTT; cdr3_aa: CASSRRGQTPSGELFF; v_call: TRBV11-2; j_call: TRBJ2-2; clone_size: many; d_call: TRBD1